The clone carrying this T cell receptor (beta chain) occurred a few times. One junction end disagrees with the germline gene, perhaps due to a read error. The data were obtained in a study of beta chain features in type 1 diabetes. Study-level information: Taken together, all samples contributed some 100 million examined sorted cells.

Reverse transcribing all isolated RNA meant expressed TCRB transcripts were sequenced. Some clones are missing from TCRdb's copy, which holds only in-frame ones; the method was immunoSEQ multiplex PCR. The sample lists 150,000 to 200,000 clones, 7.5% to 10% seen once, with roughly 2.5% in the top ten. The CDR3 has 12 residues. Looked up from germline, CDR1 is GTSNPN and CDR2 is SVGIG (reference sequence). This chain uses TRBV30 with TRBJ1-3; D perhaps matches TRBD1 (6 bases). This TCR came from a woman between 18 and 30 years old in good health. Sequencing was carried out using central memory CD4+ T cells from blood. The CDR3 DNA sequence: TGTGCCTGGAGTGTACAGGGTGGGGACCCAATCTTT. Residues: CAWSVQGGDPIF.